Shown below are 22 T cell receptor beta chains from a single sample sequenced in a study of blood T cell repertoires in COVID-19. Sequencing used immunoSEQ multiplex PCR; TCRdb keeps in-frame clones, though not all of them. This table has approximately 250,000 clones, around four fifths appearing once. Sequenced: peripheral blood. These receptors were taken from a man aged 55 to 69 who had recovered from COVID-19.

Turning to this clone: Other nucleotide sequences in the sample specify the same CDR3. The chain employs TRBV7-9 and TRBJ2-3, with 12 bases identical to TRBD2. Germline CDR1 reads SEHNR; CDR2 reads FQNEAQ (reference sequence). V lost 4 bases to trimming and J lost 2 bases; unmatched junction nucleotides: 4. This CDR3 spans 16 amino acids. The DNA of the CDR3 is TGTGCCAGCAGCTCTGGACTAGCGGGGAACACAGATACGCAGTATTTT. The encoded protein is CASSSGLAGNTDTQYF.

This clone occurred once. The rearrangement joins TRBV9 to TRBJ2-5; TRBD2 agrees at 9 bases. Germline V gene lookup returns CDR1 SGDLS and CDR2 YYNGEE. The CDR3 is 14 amino acids. V lost 0 bases, J lost 8 bases, and 5 bases stayed unmatched. CDR3 coding DNA: TGTGCCAGCAGCGTAGGCAGGACTAGCGTAACCCAGTACTTC. Encoded protein: CASSVGRTSVTQYF.

This rearrangement joins TRBV6-5 to TRBJ1-4, with 8 bases fitting TRBD1. The CDR3 runs 14 residues. Germline CDR1 and CDR2: MNHEY and SVGAGI. V dropped 7 bases and J dropped 7; count of bases not matched to a gene: 8. In nucleotides, the CDR3 is TGTGCCAGCAAGTCAGGGGGCAGCGGTGAAAAACTGTTTTTT. This translates into CASKSGGSGEKLFF.

The chain couples TRBV7-3 to TRBJ2-2; TRBD2 might be the D (5 bases). Germline-derived CDR1 and CDR2 are SGHTA and FQGTGA. This CDR3 region has 14 residues. V was cut by 4 bases and J by 7 bases, with 13 bases left in between. CDR3 region: CASSSSPGVGELFF. The CDR3 DNA reads TGTGCCAGCAGCTCCTCCCCCGGGGTCGGGGAGCTGTTTTTT.

This rearrangement joins TRBV19 to TRBJ2-7; 9 positions match TRBD1. The V gene's germline CDR1 is LNHDA and CDR2 SQIVND (reference sequence). V lost 4 bases and J lost 3; bases outside the gene matches: 10. CDR3 length: 16 residues. As DNA, the CDR3 is TGTGCCAGTAGTAAAGGACAGGGGTCCCCCTACTACGAGCAGTACTTC. It encodes CASSKGQGSPYYEQYF.

This chain links TRBV24-1 with TRBJ2-1; 8 nucleotides agree with TRBD1. J gave up 8 bases and V 3 bases, and 17 bases lay outside the gene matches. The germline gives CDR1 KGHDR, CDR2 SFDVKD. The CDR3 extends over 18 amino acids. Written as DNA, the CDR3 is TGTGCCACCAGTGATCCCTCCCCTAAAGACAGGGGTGGGGATGAGCAGTTCTTC. This sequence encodes CATSDPSPKDRGGDEQFF.

The J gene is TRBJ2-3, the V gene TRBV3-1 (or the pseudogene TRBV3-2); 10 bases match TRBD2. The germline gives CDR1 LGHDT, CDR2 YNNKEL (reference sequence). The junction had 7 bases not matched to a gene; V was cut back by 3 bases and J by 1 base. This CDR3 has 17 amino acids. CDR3 sequence reads: CASSHHTSGTGTDTQYF. Here the CDR3 DNA reads TGTGCCAGCAGCCACCACACTAGCGGGACGGGCACAGATACGCAGTATTTT.

The gene calls are TRBV6-5 and TRBJ1-1; D uncertain. The CDR3 contains 14 residues. Germline values: CDR1 MNHEY, CDR2 SVGAGI. V was shortened by 3 bases and J by 6 bases, with 14 bases between the two germline ends. The CDR3 nucleotides are TGTGCCAGCAGTTATGAGTACAGCTCGCCTGAAGCTTTCTTT. Protein: CASSYEYSSPEAFF.

The rearrangement links TRBV7-8 to TRBJ2-2; 7 bases fit TRBD1. Germline V lookup: CDR1 SGHVS, CDR2 FQNEAQ. The CDR3 is 15 amino acids. J gave up 5 bases and V 5 bases, and 8 bases lay outside the gene matches. The CDR3 coding sequence is TGTGCCAGCAGCGCACACAGGGGTCGGACCGGGGAGCTGTTTTTT. Protein product: CASSAHRGRTGELFF.

V gene TRBV19 combines with J gene TRBJ2-7; 7 nucleotides line up with TRBD1. Germline CDR1 LNHDA, CDR2 SQIVND (reference sequence). The length of the CDR3 is 14 residues. V was clipped by 5 bases and J by 3 bases; unmatched bases: 7. As DNA, the CDR3 is TGTGCCAGTAGTGGATGGACAGGAGGCTACGAGCAGTACTTC. Residues: CASSGWTGGYEQYF.

The gene calls are TRBV30 and TRBJ2-7; 10 bases fit TRBD2. V lost 0 bases and J lost 3; bases outside the gene matches: 5. CDR1 is GTSNPN and CDR2 is SVGIG in the germline V gene (reference sequence). This CDR3 is 15 amino acids long. The CDR3 DNA follows: TGTGCCTGGAGTGTACCACTAGCGGGATTCTACGAGCAGTACTTC. This translates into CAWSVPLAGFYEQYF.

The chain is built from TRBV30 and TRBJ2-3; 7 bases line up with TRBD2. The CDR3 extends over 14 amino acids. Germline loops: CDR1 GTSNPN, CDR2 SVGIG (reference sequence). J was trimmed by 6 bases and V by 4 bases; bases with no gene match: 10. CDR3 region: CAWISGSLRDTQYF. The CDR3 DNA reads as TGTGCCTGGATTAGCGGGTCCCTCAGGGATACGCAGTATTTT.

This clone was picked up a small number of times. This chain joins TRBV2 and TRBJ2-1, with TRBD2 identical over 10 bases. The junction had 8 bases not matched to a gene; V was cut back by 4 bases and J by 8 bases. Germline assignment: CDR1 SNHLY and CDR2 FYNNEI. The CDR3 is made up of 15 amino acids. CDR3 coding DNA: TGTGCCAGCAGTGTGTTTTCTAGCGGGGGCCATGAGCAGTTCTTC. This encodes CASSVFSSGGHEQFF.

This chain links TRBV7-9 with TRBJ2-3; D gene uncertain. CDR1 and CDR2 from the germline V gene are SEHNR and FQNEAQ (reference sequence). The CDR3 has 12 amino acids. V was shortened by 4 bases and J by 3 bases, with 5 bases between the two germline ends. The CDR3 loop is CASSSLTDTQYF. CDR3 bases: TGTGCCAGCAGCTCCTTAACAGATACGCAGTATTTT.

This clone was found a few times. This rearrangement joins TRBV6-1 to TRBJ2-1, with 9 bases that match TRBD2. Germline V lookup: CDR1 MNHNS, CDR2 SASEGT. This CDR3 is 16 amino acids long. Trimming took 2 bases from V and 9 from J; bases not matched to a gene: 11. The CDR3 reads CASSENGAGGRSEQFF. The CDR3 nucleotides read TGTGCCAGCAGTGAAAATGGGGCGGGAGGGCGAAGTGAGCAGTTCTTC.

This clone has only one observation. The chain links TRBV28 to TRBJ2-5, with D tentatively TRBD2 (6 bases). Trimming removed 2 bases from V and 7 bases from J, with 11 bases in between. The CDR3 is 13 residues long. Per germline, CDR1 MDHEN and CDR2 SYDVKM. DNA of the CDR3: TGTGCCAGCAGTTTAGGGACGGAGGGGACCCAGTACTTC. This sequence encodes CASSLGTEGTQYF.

V is TRBV9 and J is TRBJ2-5; 9 nucleotides match TRBD1. The germline CDR1 and CDR2 sequences are SGDLS and YYNGEE. The length of the CDR3 is 16 residues. Trimming removed 1 base from V and 4 bases from J; junction bases left unmatched: 8. The CDR3 spells CASSVKGGQGRETQYF. The CDR3 bases are TGTGCCAGCAGCGTAAAGGGAGGACAGGGGAGAGAGACCCAGTACTTC.

The gene calls are TRBV7-9 and TRBJ2-5; 9 bases align to TRBD1. J was trimmed by 2 bases and V by 1 base; bases with no gene match: 8. This CDR3 is 17 amino acids long. Germline V gene data show CDR1 as SEHNR and CDR2 as FQNEAQ (reference sequence). CDR3 loop: CASSLGDMTGGQETQYF. Written as DNA, the CDR3 is TGTGCCAGCAGCTTAGGGGACATGACAGGGGGGCAAGAGACCCAGTACTTC.

The chain has TRBV12-3 or TRBV12-4 and TRBJ1-2, with D uncertain. This CDR3 has 13 amino acids. V lost 3 bases and J 3 bases, leaving 8 bases between the germline ends. The CDR3 DNA follows: TGTGCCAGCAGTTTGGTCCGGGACTATGGCTACACCTTC. Protein sequence: CASSLVRDYGYTF.

This sequence joins TRBV18 and TRBJ1-3; the D is unclear. V lost 6 bases to trimming and J lost 1 base, with 7 bases between them. CDR1 and CDR2 (germline): KGHSH, LQKENI. The CDR3 loop spans 13 amino acids. Here the CDR3 reads CASSPSSGNTIYF. DNA of the CDR3: TGTGCCAGCTCTCCGTCGTCTGGAAACACCATATATTTT.

The chain has TRBV28 and TRBJ1-2; no clear D. With 5 bases removed from V and 0 bases from J, the gap between germline ends came to 10 bases. The CDR3 totals 14 residues. Germline assignment: CDR1 MDHEN and CDR2 SYDVKM. The CDR3 is CASSGVNSNYGYTF. CDR3 sequence (DNA): TGTGCCAGCAGTGGAGTCAATTCTAACTATGGCTACACCTTC.

The chain joins TRBV27 to TRBJ2-5; 10 nucleotides agree with TRBD1. J lost 4 bases, V lost 4 bases, and 12 bases had no gene match. Germline CDR1 and CDR2: MNHEY and SMNVEV (reference sequence). The length of the CDR3 is 17 residues. The chain's CDR3 is CASSSHERRTGGETQYF. The CDR3 region has the DNA TGTGCCAGCAGTTCCCATGAAAGGAGGACAGGGGGAGAGACCCAGTACTTC.